This T cell receptor beta chain was sequenced during a study of technical replicates of blood from a few donors. Trimming at V came to 2 bases and at J to 3 bases, leaving 5 bases not matched to a gene. The CDR3 is 15 residues long. Germline V lookup: CDR1 SGHNT, CDR2 YYREEE (reference sequence). Profiled with immunoSEQ multiplex PCR; TCRdb holds only in-frame clones, not every one. The table records almost 55,000 clones, about 93% of them present only once. The source of this sequence is a human donor in good health. The V and J genes are TRBV5-4 and TRBJ2-5, with 9 bases fitting TRBD2. Sequencing input: T cells isolated from PBMCs. The CDR3 DNA is TGTGCCAGCAGCTTCGTAGTAGCGGGGGAAGAGACCCAGTACTTC. Its translation: CASSFVVAGEETQYF.